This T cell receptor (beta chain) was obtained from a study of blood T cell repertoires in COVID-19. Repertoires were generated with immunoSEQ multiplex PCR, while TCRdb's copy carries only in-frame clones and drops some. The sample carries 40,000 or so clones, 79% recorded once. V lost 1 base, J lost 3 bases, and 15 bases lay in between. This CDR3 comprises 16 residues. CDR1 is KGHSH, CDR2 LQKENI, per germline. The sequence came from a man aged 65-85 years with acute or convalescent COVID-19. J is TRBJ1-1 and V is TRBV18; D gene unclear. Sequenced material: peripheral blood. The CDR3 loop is CASSPRTLREDTEAFF. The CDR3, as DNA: TGTGCCAGCTCACCACGGACGTTAAGGGAGGACACTGAAGCTTTCTTT.